The 27 T cell receptor beta chains reported below all come from one sample, sequenced in a study of cytomegalovirus exposure and HLA in healthy donors. The data were produced by immunoSEQ multiplex PCR, yet TCRdb's version contains in-frame clones alone and is incomplete. The sample holds over 150,000 clones; 65% to 90% are singletons and the top ten take 2% to 2.5%. Sequencing was done on a sample of PBMCs. These receptors all stem from a woman aged 18 to 35 in good health and CMV-seronegative.

This clone has only a few counts. The chain combines TRBV15 with TRBJ1-2; weak D call: TRBD1 (6 bases). The CDR3 runs 15 residues. The V end lost 0 bases, the J end lost 2 bases, and 10 bases lay between the germline ends. The germline CDR1 and CDR2 sequences are LNHNV and YYDKDF (reference sequence). The chain's CDR3 is CATSRDLTGNYGYTF. The DNA of the CDR3 is TGTGCCACCAGCAGAGATCTGACAGGCAACTATGGCTACACCTTC.

This chain links TRBV14 with TRBJ2-2; tentatively, D is TRBD2 (6 bases). Trimming took off 3 bases at V and 3 bases at J, with 8 bases between the two ends. This CDR3 has 14 residues. Germline V gene data show CDR1 as SGHDN and CDR2 as FVKESK. The CDR3 here is CASSQGLYTGELFF. The CDR3 DNA reads TGTGCCAGCAGCCAGGGACTTTACACCGGGGAGCTGTTTTTT.

J is TRBJ2-6 and V is TRBV30, with a tentative D call TRBD2 (6 bases). Germline loops: CDR1 GTSNPN, CDR2 SVGIG (reference sequence). The CDR3 covers 19 residues. The V and J ends lost 0 bases and 2 bases respectively, with 20 bases between them. CDR3 residues: CAWSVPSAGRLAGANVLTF. CDR3 DNA sequence: TGTGCCTGGAGTGTACCGTCGGCAGGACGACTAGCTGGGGCCAACGTCCTGACTTTC.

The chain employs TRBV29-1 and TRBJ1-1; possible D gene TRBD1, 6 bases. This CDR3 comprises 14 residues. Germline V gene data show CDR1 as SQVTM and CDR2 as ANQGSEA. V was pared by 3 bases and J by 1 base, with 12 bases between. CDR3 sequence reads: CSVERGSKNTEAFF. Written as DNA, the CDR3 is TGCAGCGTTGAGAGGGGGTCTAAGAACACTGAAGCTTTCTTT. Variable domain in full (rest from reference TRBV29-1 and TRBJ1-1): SAVISQKPSRDICQRGTSLTIQCQVDSQVTMMFWYRQQPGQSLTLIATANQGSEATYESGFVIDKFPISRPNLTFSTLTVSNMSPEDSSIYLCSVERGSKNTEAFFGQGTRLTVV.

The rearrangement uses TRBV7-3 and TRBJ1-2; D is ambiguous. The CDR3 covers 17 residues. The germline gives CDR1 SGHTA, CDR2 FQGTGA. Trimming removed 3 bases at V and 3 bases at J, with 20 bases between. The CDR3 loop reads CASSLSGPLGQDYGYTF. Written as DNA, the CDR3 is TGTGCCAGCAGCTTGAGTGGTCCTTTGGGCCAAGACTATGGCTACACCTTC. The whole variable domain, remainder taken from reference TRBV7-3 and TRBJ1-2, is GAGVSQTPSNKVTEKGKYVELRCDPISGHTALYWYRQSLGQGPEFLIYFQGTGAADDSGLPNDRFFAVRPEGSVSTLKIQRTERGDSAVYLCASSLSGPLGQDYGYTFGSGTRLTVV.

This sequence joins TRBV4-3 and TRBJ2-7; D is perhaps TRBD1 (6 bases). The CDR3 length is 15 residues. Germline lookup yields CDR1 LGHNA and CDR2 YSLEER. The V end lost 3 bases, the J end lost 3 bases, and 15 bases lay between the germline ends. CDR3 DNA: TGCGCCAGCAGCCAGACAGGCCTGGGCGACTACGAGCAGTACTTC. This sequence encodes CASSQTGLGDYEQYF.

The chain combines TRBV29-1 with TRBJ2-3, with TRBD2 matching 12 bases. CDR1 is SQVTM and CDR2 is ANQGSEA in the germline V gene. Trimming at V came to 3 bases and at J to 4 bases, leaving 2 bases not matched to a gene. The CDR3 is 14 amino acids. The CDR3 loop reads CSVDLAGGADTQYF. CDR3 nucleotides: TGCAGCGTTGATCTAGCGGGGGGGGCAGATACGCAGTATTTT.

This chain joins TRBV9 and TRBJ2-7; 9 nucleotides match TRBD2. Germline CDR1 reads SGDLS; CDR2 reads YYNGEE. V shed 4 bases and J 5 bases; nucleotides not matched to a gene: 10. CDR3 size: 15 residues. The CDR3 loop is CASSSSGRGYHEQYF. CDR3 coding DNA: TGTGCCAGCAGCAGTAGCGGGAGAGGGTATCACGAGCAGTACTTC. Variable domain in full (rest from reference TRBV9 and TRBJ2-7): DSGVTQTPKHLITATGQRVTLRCSPRSGDLSVYWYQQSLDQGLQFLIQYYNGEERAKGNILERFSAQQFPDLHSELNLSSLELGDSALYFCASSSSGRGYHEQYFGPGTRLTVT.

This clone has a handful of counts. The chain has TRBV18 and TRBJ2-7, with D possibly being TRBD1 (5 bases). V was pared by 0 bases and J by 10 bases, with 13 bases between. The CDR3 sequence is 13 residues long. CDR1 is KGHSH, CDR2 LQKENI, per germline. The CDR3 DNA reads TGTGCCAGCTCACCACCGATAGAAGGGGTTCAGTACTTC. Translated: CASSPPIEGVQYF.

The chain has TRBV6-1 and TRBJ2-7, with D maybe TRBD1 (5 bases). Germline lookup yields CDR1 MNHNS and CDR2 SASEGT. The CDR3 runs 12 residues. The V end lost 6 bases, the J end lost 2 bases, and 8 bases lay between the germline ends. The CDR3 sequence: CASSRDTYEQYF. DNA of the CDR3: TGTGCCAGCAGCAGGGATACCTACGAGCAGTACTTC.

CDR3 loop: CASSPGGVGQETQYF. In DNA, the CDR3 is TGTGCCAGCAGCCCCGGGGGAGTTGGGCAAGAGACCCAGTACTTC. V is TRBV7-8 and J is TRBJ2-5; D is possibly TRBD2 (6 bases). CDR1 and CDR2 from the germline V gene are SGHVS and FQNEAQ. V was shortened by 5 bases and J by 2 bases, with 15 bases between the two germline ends. This CDR3 is 15 amino acids long.

The chain couples TRBV28 to TRBJ1-6, with TRBD1 matching over 10 bases. The CDR3 length is 15 residues. With 7 bases clipped from V and 10 bases from J, the junction kept 10 bases outside the gene matches. Germline V gene sequence: CDR1 MDHEN, CDR2 SYDVKM. This chain's CDR3 is CASIRGGTGDSPLHF. The CDR3, as DNA: TGTGCCAGCATACGCGGTGGGACAGGGGACTCACCCCTCCACTTT.

The gene calls are TRBV12-2 and TRBJ2-6; the DNA was not used to check the table's D call, TRBD2. TRBV12-2 is termed a pseudogene. The CDR3 runs 14 residues. CDR3 nucleotides: TGTGCAAGTCGCTTTATCTGTGGGGCCAACGTCCTGACTTTC. Translating it yields CASRFICGANVLTF.

V is TRBV5-1 and J is TRBJ1-1; 9 nucleotides line up with TRBD1. With 4 bases clipped from V and 3 bases from J, the junction kept 16 bases outside the gene matches. The germline V gene has CDR1 SGHRS and CDR2 YFSETQ. CDR3 length equals 18 residues. CDR3: CASSPGPSPGQGDTEAFF. CDR3 nucleotides: TGCGCCAGCAGCCCCGGGCCTTCGCCGGGACAGGGAGACACTGAAGCTTTCTTT.

The chain has TRBV2 and TRBJ1-2, with a weak D call TRBD1 (6 bases). Germline CDR1 and CDR2: SNHLY and FYNNEI. The CDR3 runs to 14 residues. The germline V and J ends were trimmed by 7 bases and 6 bases, with 18 bases remaining between them. This CDR3 is CASTPYRGADGYTF. The CDR3 DNA is TGTGCCAGCACCCCATATCGGGGGGCGGATGGCTACACCTTC.

The table lists this clone with a few counts. The chain recombines TRBV20-1 with TRBJ1-1; 10 bases are shared with TRBD1. After removal of 8 bases from V and 11 bases from J, the junction contained 8 bases not matched to a gene. This CDR3 spans 11 amino acids. Per germline, CDR1 DFQATT and CDR2 SNEGSKA (reference sequence). CDR3: CSTKTGGTAFF. CDR3 in DNA: TGCAGTACTAAGACAGGGGGCACGGCTTTCTTT.

The V and J genes are TRBV19 and TRBJ1-1; 7 bases line up with TRBD1. Germline V gene lookup returns CDR1 LNHDA and CDR2 SQIVND (reference sequence). The CDR3 runs 13 residues. With 9 bases clipped from V and 5 bases from J, the junction kept 9 bases outside the gene matches. The CDR3 here is CASWEQGRTEAFF. In DNA form, the CDR3 reads TGTGCCAGCTGGGAACAGGGGCGGACTGAAGCTTTCTTT.

The chain combines TRBV7-9 with TRBJ2-2; D not certain. Between the trimmed V and J ends, which lost 5 bases and 3 bases, there was a span of 13 bases. The germline V gene encodes CDR1 SEHNR and CDR2 FQNEAQ (reference sequence). CDR3 length: 15 amino acids. The CDR3 protein is CASSQAPTDTGELFF. CDR3 in DNA: TGTGCCAGCAGCCAGGCCCCAACCGACACCGGGGAGCTGTTTTTT. The full variable domain, rest sourced from reference TRBV7-9 and TRBJ2-2, is DTGVSQNPRHKITKRGQNVTFRCDPISEHNRLYWYRQTLGQGPEFLTYFQNEAQLEKSRLLSDRFSAERPKGSFSTLEIQRTEQGDSAMYLCASSQAPTDTGELFFGEGSRLTVL.

J is TRBJ1-3 and V is TRBV15, with 7 bases fitting TRBD1. Germline V gene data show CDR1 as LNHNV and CDR2 as YYDKDF (reference sequence). Germline trimming cut 1 base from V and 4 bases from J; bases unmatched to any gene: 4. This CDR3 is built from 15 residues. The CDR3 coding sequence is TGTGCCACCAGCAGAGTGAGGGGGCGAGGAAACACCATATATTTT. Translated: CATSRVRGRGNTIYF.

The CDR3 sequence is CASSGGALISGGYTF. The CDR3 DNA is TGTGCCAGTTCAGGGGGCGCTTTGATATCGGGTGGCTACACCTTC. The rearrangement joins TRBV2 to TRBJ1-2; TRBD1 matches at 8 bases. This CDR3 contains 15 residues. V was clipped by 9 bases and J by 7 bases; unmatched bases: 16. CDR1 SNHLY and CDR2 FYNNEI come from the germline V gene.

The V gene is TRBV18, the J gene TRBJ2-5; 11 bases map to TRBD2. Germline V gene lookup returns CDR1 KGHSH and CDR2 LQKENI. The CDR3 contains 17 residues. V shed 6 bases and J 2 bases; nucleotides not matched to a gene: 11. In nucleotides, the CDR3 is TGTGCCAGCTCTCCGGGACTAGCGGTTGGGGGACAAGAGACCCAGTACTTC. Protein sequence: CASSPGLAVGGQETQYF.

This clone was detected only once. The genes are TRBV14 and TRBJ2-7, with D possibly TRBD2 on 5 matching bases. Trimming shortened V by 4 bases and J by 0 bases, and 13 bases separated the two germline ends. Germline CDR1 and CDR2: SGHDN and FVKESK. The CDR3 length is 15 residues. CDR3 protein: CASSLLGLPSYEQYF. In DNA, the CDR3 is TGTGCCAGCAGCCTGCTCGGACTGCCCTCCTACGAGCAGTACTTC.

The rearrangement links TRBV7-9 to TRBJ1-4; TRBD1 is a possible D gene (5 bases). Between the trimmed V and J ends, which lost 5 bases and 0 bases, there was a span of 22 bases. Germline V gives CDR1 SEHNR, CDR2 FQNEAQ (reference sequence). The CDR3 has 19 residues. The CDR3 sequence is CASSRNGAQAFATNEKLFF. CDR3 nucleotide sequence: TGTGCCAGCAGCCGTAACGGAGCACAGGCCTTTGCAACTAATGAAAAACTGTTTTTT.

The chain combines TRBV12-5 with TRBJ2-1, with D possibly being TRBD2 (6 bases). Germline V CDR1 and CDR2: LGHNT, FRNRAP. V was shortened by 6 bases and J by 10 bases, with 13 bases between the two germline ends. The CDR3 sequence is 12 residues long. The CDR3 DNA is TGTGCTAGTGGGCGGGACCACCGAGAGCAGTTCTTC. Its protein product is CASGRDHREQFF.

The rearrangement uses TRBV29-1 and TRBJ2-7; 7 nucleotides agree with TRBD2. The CDR3 loop spans 13 amino acids. V dropped 4 bases and J dropped 3; count of bases not matched to a gene: 6. The V gene's germline CDR1 is SQVTM and CDR2 ANQGSEA. In DNA form, the CDR3 reads TGCAGCGTTGGGGAGGGACCGAGCTACGAGCAGTACTTC. Its translation: CSVGEGPSYEQYF.

This clone was seen more than once but under ten times. The chain couples TRBV5-4 to TRBJ1-1; D gene ambiguous. Trimming stripped 3 bases from V and 1 base from J, with 7 bases between. From germline, CDR1 is SGHNT and CDR2 YYREEE (reference sequence). The CDR3 length is 13 residues. CDR3 sequence reads: CASSWSGNTEAFF. CDR3 nucleotides: TGTGCCAGCAGCTGGTCAGGGAACACTGAAGCTTTCTTT.

V is TRBV5-4 and J is TRBJ2-7; possibly TRBD2 for D (5 bases). The length of the CDR3 is 13 residues. Trimming pared 2 bases from V and 5 bases from J, leaving 11 bases between. Germline V lookup: CDR1 SGHNT, CDR2 YYREEE (reference sequence). The CDR3 sequence is CASSFTAGHEQYF. The CDR3 nucleotides read TGTGCCAGCAGCTTTACGGCGGGCCACGAGCAGTACTTC.